This T cell receptor (beta chain) was captured in a study of T cell responses to AZD1222 COVID-19 vaccine. Overall study findings and caveats: Variant regions that are unmutated are reportedly the target of nearly half of spike-specific TCRs. Donors were chiefly white British, with a greater number of females, and clonal diversity was perhaps underestimated. Only after the peak T cell response were repertoires sampled.

TCRdb's copy holds only in-frame clones and misses some; the assay was immunoSEQ multiplex PCR. The data contain 160,000 or so clones, just over 90% of them singletons. Trimming took 2 bases from V and 6 from J, leaving 13 bases between them. There are 15 residues in the CDR3. Germline-derived CDR1 and CDR2 are SGHTA and FQGTGA. With regard to this clone: The antigen remains unidentified.

The sample in question was peripheral blood, obtained on day 0 of AZD1222 vaccination. The chain couples TRBV7-3 to TRBJ2-2, with D perhaps given as TRBD1 or TRBD2 (5 bases each). The clonotype comes from an adult in good health. In nucleotides, the CDR3 is TGTGCCAGCAGCTTACAGGGACGGGCATCCGGGGAGCTGTTTTTT. It codes for CASSLQGRASGELFF.